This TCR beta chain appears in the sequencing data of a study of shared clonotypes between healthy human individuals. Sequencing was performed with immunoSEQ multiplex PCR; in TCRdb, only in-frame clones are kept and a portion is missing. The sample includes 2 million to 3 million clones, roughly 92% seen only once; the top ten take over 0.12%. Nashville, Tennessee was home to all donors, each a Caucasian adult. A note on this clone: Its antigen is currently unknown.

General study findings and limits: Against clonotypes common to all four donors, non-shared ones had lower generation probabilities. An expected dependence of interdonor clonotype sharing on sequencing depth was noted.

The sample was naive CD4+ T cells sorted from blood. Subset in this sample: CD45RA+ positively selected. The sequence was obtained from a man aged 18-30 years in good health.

This chain's CDR3 is CASSFIARQETQYF. CDR3 sequence (DNA): TGTGCCAGCAGCTTTATCGCGCGCCAAGAGACCCAGTACTTC. The chain has TRBV7-8 and TRBJ2-5; D unresolved. The germline V and J ends were trimmed by 3 bases and 1 base, with 9 bases remaining between them. CDR3 length equals 14 residues. The germline V gene encodes CDR1 SGHVS and CDR2 FQNEAQ.